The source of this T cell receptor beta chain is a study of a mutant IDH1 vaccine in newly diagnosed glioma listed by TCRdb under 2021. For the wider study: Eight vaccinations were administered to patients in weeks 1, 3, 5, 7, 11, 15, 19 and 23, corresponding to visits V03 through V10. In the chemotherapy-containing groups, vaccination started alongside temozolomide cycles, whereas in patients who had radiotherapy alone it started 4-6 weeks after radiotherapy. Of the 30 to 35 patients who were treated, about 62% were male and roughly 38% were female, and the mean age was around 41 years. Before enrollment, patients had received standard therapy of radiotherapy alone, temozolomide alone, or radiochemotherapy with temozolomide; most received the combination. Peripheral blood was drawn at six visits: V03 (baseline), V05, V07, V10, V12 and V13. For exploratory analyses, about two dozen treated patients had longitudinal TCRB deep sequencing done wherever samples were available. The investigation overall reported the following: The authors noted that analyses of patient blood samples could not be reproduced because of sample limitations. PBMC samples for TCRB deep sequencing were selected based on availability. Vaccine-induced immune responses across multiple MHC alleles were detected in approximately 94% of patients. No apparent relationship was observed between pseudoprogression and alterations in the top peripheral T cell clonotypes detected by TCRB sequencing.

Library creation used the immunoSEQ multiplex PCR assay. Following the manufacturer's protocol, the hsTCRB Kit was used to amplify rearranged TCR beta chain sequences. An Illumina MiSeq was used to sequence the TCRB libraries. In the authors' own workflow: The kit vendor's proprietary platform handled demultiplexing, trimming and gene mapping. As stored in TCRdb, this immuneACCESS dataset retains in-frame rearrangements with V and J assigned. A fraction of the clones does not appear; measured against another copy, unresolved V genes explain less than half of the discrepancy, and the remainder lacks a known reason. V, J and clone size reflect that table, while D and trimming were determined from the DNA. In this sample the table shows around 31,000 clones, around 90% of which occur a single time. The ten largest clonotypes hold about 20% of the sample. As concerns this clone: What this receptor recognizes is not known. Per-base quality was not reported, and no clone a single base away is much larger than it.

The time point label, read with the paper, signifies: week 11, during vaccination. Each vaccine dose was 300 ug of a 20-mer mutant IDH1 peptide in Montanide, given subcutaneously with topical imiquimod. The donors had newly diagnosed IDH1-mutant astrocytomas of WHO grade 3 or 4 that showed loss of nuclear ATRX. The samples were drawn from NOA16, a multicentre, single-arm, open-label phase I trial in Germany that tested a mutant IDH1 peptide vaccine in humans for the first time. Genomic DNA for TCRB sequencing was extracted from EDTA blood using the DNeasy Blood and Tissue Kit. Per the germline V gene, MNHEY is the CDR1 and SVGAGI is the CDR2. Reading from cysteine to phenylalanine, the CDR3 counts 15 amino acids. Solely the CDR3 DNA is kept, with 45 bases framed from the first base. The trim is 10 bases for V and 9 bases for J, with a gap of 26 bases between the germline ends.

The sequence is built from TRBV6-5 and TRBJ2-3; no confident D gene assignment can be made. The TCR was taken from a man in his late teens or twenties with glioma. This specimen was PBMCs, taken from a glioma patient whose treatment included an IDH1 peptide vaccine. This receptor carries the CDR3 CAISTPRTSISTQYF. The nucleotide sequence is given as TGTGCCATCTCGACTCCTCGAACCTCTATTTCCACGCAGTATTTT.